This TCR beta chain came from a study of blood T cells in healthy people across ages. Whole-study findings and limits: There was a strong correlation between TCR beta diversity and naive T cell percentage.

CDR3 length: 15 amino acids. This clonotype has only a few counts. Its target is not known. The authors ran a second PCR of 7 to 11 cycles using a sample-barcoded 5' primer and a J-beta primer mix. MiXCR, run by TCRdb on the 5' RACE reads, gives a single entry per CDR3 protein. Seen here are roughly 1,100,000 distinct CDR3 sequences, under 30% observed once, and the top ten hold around 0.75%. The sample was also reused in another study, on T cells of mothers and their children. From that study: Healthy Caucasian mothers, three in number, and their six children were the donors. Reads recorded for TCR beta CDR3 numbered over 8 million per mother and several million per child. There was no detection of any persistent microchimeric T cell clones.

The sequenced material came from blood. V and J are TRBV12-3 or TRBV12-4 and TRBJ2-5; D is possibly TRBD2 (6 bases). The DNA matches TRBJ2-7 better at its end, which makes the J call doubtful. This sequence was found in a girl aged 2-10 years in good health. CDR3 amino acids: CASTRLGEVGYEQYF. In DNA form, the CDR3 reads TGTGCCAGCACCCGACTCGGGGAGGTCGGCTACGAGCAGTACTTC.